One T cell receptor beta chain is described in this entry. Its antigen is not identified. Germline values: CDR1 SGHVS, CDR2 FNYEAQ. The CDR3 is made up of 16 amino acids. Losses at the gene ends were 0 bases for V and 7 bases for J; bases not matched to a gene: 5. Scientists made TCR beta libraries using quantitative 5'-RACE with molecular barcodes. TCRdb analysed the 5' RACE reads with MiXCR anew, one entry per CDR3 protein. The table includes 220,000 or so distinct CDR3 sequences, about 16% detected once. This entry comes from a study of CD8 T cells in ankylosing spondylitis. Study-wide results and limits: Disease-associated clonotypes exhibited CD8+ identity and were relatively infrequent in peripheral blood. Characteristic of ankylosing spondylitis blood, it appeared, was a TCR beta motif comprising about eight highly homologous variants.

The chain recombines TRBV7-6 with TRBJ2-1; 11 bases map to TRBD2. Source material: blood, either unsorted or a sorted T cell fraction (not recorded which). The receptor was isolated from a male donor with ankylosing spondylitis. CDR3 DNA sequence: TGTGCCAGCAGCTTAGCGGTGGGACTAGCGGATAATGAGCAGTTCTTC. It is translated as CASSLAVGLADNEQFF.